This TCR beta chain was observed in a study of control samples from healthy donors and cancer patients. TCRdb keeps only in-frame clones here, not all; method: immunoSEQ multiplex PCR. The profile shows roughly 370,000 clones, around nine tenths of them singletons. This CDR3 has 16 residues. Trimming cost V 4 bases and J 7 bases; bases outside gene matches: 6. Germline lookup yields CDR1 MNHEY and CDR2 SVGAGI. The sample comprised PBMCs. This TCR was sampled from a man aged 35-49 years with head and neck cancer. The chain joins TRBV6-5 to TRBJ2-2, with 13 nucleotides matching TRBD2. This CDR3 reads CASSSTSGGAGGELFF. CDR3 sequence (DNA): TGTGCCAGCAGTTCCACTAGCGGGGGGGCGGGCGGGGAGCTGTTTTTT.